This T cell receptor beta chain was captured in a study of blood T cell repertoires in COVID-19. The wider study: Acute and convalescent COVID-19 samples came from the United States, Italy and Spain.

V was pared by 1 base and J by 2 bases, with 2 bases of the junction left unmatched. Looked up from germline, CDR1 is SGHTA and CDR2 is FQGTGA. The CDR3 totals 14 residues. Repertoires were generated with immunoSEQ multiplex PCR, while TCRdb's copy carries only in-frame clones and drops some. The data hold roughly 410,000 clones, with 89% observed a single time. The receptor comes from a man aged 35-49 years with acute or convalescent COVID-19. V usage is TRBV7-3 and J usage is TRBJ2-7, with TRBD2 matching 7 bases. Sequences were obtained from peripheral blood. Here the CDR3 reads CASSLSGGPYEQYF. The CDR3 DNA follows: TGTGCCAGCAGCTTAAGCGGGGGACCCTACGAGCAGTACTTC.